The TCR beta chain described here comes from a study of low-dose radiotherapy and immunotherapy resistance in tumors. At the level of the study: For four cycles from cycle 1 day 1, patients took 300 mg oral aspirin daily.

The time point: after trial treatment. Treatment reported: LDRT plus nivolumab, ipilimumab, low-dose cyclophosphamide and aspirin (RACIN trial). Alpha- and beta-chain coverage of first-strand cDNA came from TRAV- and TRBV-specific primers. Using a constant-region primer together with a V-primer adapter, TCRs were subjected to 20 PCR cycles of amplification. TCRdb re-called the reads through MiXCR, storing one row per CDR3 protein. The table lists approximately 91,000 distinct CDR3 sequences, roughly 19% of them singletons. Germline CDR1 and CDR2: SEHNR and FQNEAQ (reference sequence). Losses at the gene ends were 1 base for V and 7 bases for J; bases not matched to a gene: 13. This CDR3 has 18 residues.

The sample here was PBMCs, taken after low-dose radiotherapy plus immunotherapy. This receptor was identified in a female donor with ovarian cancer. The chain combines TRBV7-9 with TRBJ1-6; 7 nucleotides line up with TRBD1. CDR3 region: CASSLDVVWGQTNSPLHF. Written as DNA, the CDR3 is TGTGCCAGCAGCTTAGACGTCGTATGGGGACAGACCAATTCACCCCTCCACTTT.